This TCR beta chain was retrieved from a study of OX40 agonist ivuxolimab in advanced cancers. Study-wide context: Patients received ivuxolimab, an intravenous treatment, every 2 weeks at 0.01 to 10 mg/kg.

Clones were read by immunoSEQ multiplex PCR, and TCRdb kept only the in-frame ones, dropping some. Among about 69,000 clones listed, 70% to 90% were seen once. The sample here was CD4+ or CD8+ T cells sorted from blood, taken in a trial of the OX40 agonist ivuxolimab. This TCR was sampled from an adult with an advanced solid tumor such as melanoma, head and neck, liver or kidney cancer.

DNA of the CDR3: TGCGCCAGCAGCCAACCCGGGACTAGAGCCGATGAGCAGTTCTTC. Its protein product is CASSQPGTRADEQFF. The genes are TRBV4-1 and TRBJ2-1; TRBD2 matches 8 bases. The germline V gene encodes CDR1 MGHRA and CDR2 YSYEKL. Trimming took 2 bases from V and 8 from J; bases not matched to a gene: 8. CDR3 size: 15 residues.